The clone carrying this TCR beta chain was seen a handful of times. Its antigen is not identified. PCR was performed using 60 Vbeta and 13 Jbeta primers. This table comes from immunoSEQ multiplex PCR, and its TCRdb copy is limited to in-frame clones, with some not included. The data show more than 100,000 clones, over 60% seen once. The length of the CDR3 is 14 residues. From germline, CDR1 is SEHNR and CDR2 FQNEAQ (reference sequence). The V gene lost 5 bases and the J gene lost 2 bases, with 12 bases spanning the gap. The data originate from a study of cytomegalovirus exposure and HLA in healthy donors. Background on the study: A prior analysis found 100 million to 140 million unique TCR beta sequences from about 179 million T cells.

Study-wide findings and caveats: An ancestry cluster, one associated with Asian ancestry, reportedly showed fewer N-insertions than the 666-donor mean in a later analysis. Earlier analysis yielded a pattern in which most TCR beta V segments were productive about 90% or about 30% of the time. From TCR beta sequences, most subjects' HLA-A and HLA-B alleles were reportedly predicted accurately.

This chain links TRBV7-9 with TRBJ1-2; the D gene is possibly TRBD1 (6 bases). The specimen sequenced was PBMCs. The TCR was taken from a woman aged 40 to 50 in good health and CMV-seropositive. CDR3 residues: CASSRRTDNYGYTF. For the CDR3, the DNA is TGTGCCAGCAGCCGCCGGACAGACAACTATGGCTACACCTTC. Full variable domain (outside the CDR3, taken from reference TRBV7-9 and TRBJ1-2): DTGVSQNPRHKITKRGQNVTFRCDPISEHNRLYWYRQTLGQGPEFLTYFQNEAQLEKSRLLSDRFSAERPKGSFSTLEIQRTEQGDSAMYLCASSRRTDNYGYTFGSGTRLTVV.